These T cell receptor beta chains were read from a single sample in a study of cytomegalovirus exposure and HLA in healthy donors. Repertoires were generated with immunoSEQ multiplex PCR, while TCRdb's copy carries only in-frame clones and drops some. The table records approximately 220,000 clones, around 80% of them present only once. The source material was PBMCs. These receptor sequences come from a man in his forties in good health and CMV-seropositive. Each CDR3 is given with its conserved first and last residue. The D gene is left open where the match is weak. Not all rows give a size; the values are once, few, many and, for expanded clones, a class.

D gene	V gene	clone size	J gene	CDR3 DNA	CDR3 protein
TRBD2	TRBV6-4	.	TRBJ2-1	TGTGCCAGTGCTCCTAGCGGGGAATCCTACAATGAGCAGTTCTTC	CASAPSGESYNEQFF
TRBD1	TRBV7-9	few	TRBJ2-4	TGTGCCAGCAGCAAGTCCGGGGACAGCCAAGCCAAAAACATTCAGTACTTC	CASSKSGDSQAKNIQYF
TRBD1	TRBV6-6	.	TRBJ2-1	TGTGCCGGCCGGGACAGGGTTTTGAATGAGCAGTTCTTC	CAGRDRVLNEQFF
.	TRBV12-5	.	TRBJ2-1	TGTGCTAGTGGTTTACTCGCGGATAATGAGCAGTTCTTC	CASGLLADNEQFF
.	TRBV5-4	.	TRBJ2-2	TGTGCCAGCAGCTTGATAGAAACCGGGGAGCTGTTTTTT	CASSLIETGELFF
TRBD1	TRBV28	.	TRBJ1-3	TGTGCCAGCAGAATAGGGACAGCCTCTGGAAACACCATATATTTT	CASRIGTASGNTIYF
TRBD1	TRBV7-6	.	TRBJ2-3	TGTGCCAGCAGCTTAGGGACAGGGTCCGATACGCAGTATTTT	CASSLGTGSDTQYF
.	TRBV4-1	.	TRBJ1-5	TGCGCCAGCAGCCAAGCGGGAGGGGATCAGCCCCAGCATTTT	CASSQAGGDQPQHF
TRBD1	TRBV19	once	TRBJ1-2	TGTGCCAGTAGTATAGACGTTAACCGGGACAGGGGCTACACCTTC	CASSIDVNRDRGYTF
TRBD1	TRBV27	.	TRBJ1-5	TGTGCCAGCAGTCCCGACAGGGCTCAGCCCCAGCATTTT	CASSPDRAQPQHF
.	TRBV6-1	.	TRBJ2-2	TGTGCCAGCAGTCGGTGGACCGGGGAGCTGTTTTTT	CASSRWTGELFF
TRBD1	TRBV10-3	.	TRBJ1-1	TGTGCCATCAGTGAGGTGACAGGGGGAACTGAAGCTTTCTTT	CAISEVTGGTEAFF
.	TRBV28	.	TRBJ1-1	TGTGCCAGCACCCTCGGGGGGGACCTGAACACTGAAGCTTTCTTT	CASTLGGDLNTEAFF
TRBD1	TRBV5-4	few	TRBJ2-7	TGTGCCAGCAGCCACCCCGGGACAGCCTACGAGCAGTACTTC	CASSHPGTAYEQYF
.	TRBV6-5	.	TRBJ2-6	TGTGCCAGCAGTTACGTCGGCTCTGGGGCCAACGTCCTGACTTTC	CASSYVGSGANVLTF
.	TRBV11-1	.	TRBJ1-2	TGTGCCAGCAGCCCTGGAGGGACCACCTTC	CASSPGGTTF
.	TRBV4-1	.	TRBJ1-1	TGCGCCAGCAGCAAACCCCCGGGAACCGAAGCTTTCTTT	CASSKPPGTEAFF
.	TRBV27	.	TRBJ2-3	TGTGCCAGCAGTTTACCGGGACATCGCACAGATACGCAGTATTTT	CASSLPGHRTDTQYF
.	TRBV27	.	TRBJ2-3	TGTGCCAGCAGTTTTAGCGATACGCAGTATTTT	CASSFSDTQYF
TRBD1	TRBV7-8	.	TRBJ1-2	TGTGCCAGCAGCTTAGGGGACAGCCAGGGTGGCTACACCTTC	CASSLGDSQGGYTF
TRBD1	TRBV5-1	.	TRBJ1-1	TGCGCCAGCAGCTTGAGGGCAGGGGGAGACACTGAAGCTTTCTTT	CASSLRAGGDTEAFF
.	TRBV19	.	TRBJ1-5	TGTGCCAGTATGGCTGACAGAGCGGGGACCCAGCATTTT	CASMADRAGTQHF
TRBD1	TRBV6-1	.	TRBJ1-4	TGTGCCAGCACACCGGGACAGGGAGTCGGCGAAAAACTGTTTTTT	CASTPGQGVGEKLFF
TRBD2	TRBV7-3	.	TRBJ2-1	TGTGCCAGCAGCCGGACTAGCGGGATGCGAGAGCAGTTCTTC	CASSRTSGMREQFF
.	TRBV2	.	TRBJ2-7	TGTGCCAGTTCGACAGGTTTTGCCTACGAGCAGTACTTC	CASSTGFAYEQYF
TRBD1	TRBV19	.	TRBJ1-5	TGTGCCAGTAGTACTAGACAGGGGTGGAATCAGCCCCAGCATTTT	CASSTRQGWNQPQHF